Listed below are T cell receptor beta chains from one sample, sequenced in a study of T cells in narcolepsy. Clones were sequenced by immunoSEQ multiplex PCR, and TCRdb holds only the in-frame ones, with some missing. The sample has some 13,000 clones; 85% to 90% are singletons. Sequencing used CD45RA- memory CD4+ T cells from PBMCs. All receptors come from a human donor with narcolepsy. Each CDR3 is given with its conserved first and last residue. D genes are given only for firm matches. Part of the rows lack a size; the others show once, few, many or a class for expanded clones.

V gene	J gene	clone size	D gene	CDR3 protein	CDR3 DNA
TRBV7-7	TRBJ2-3	-	-	CASSPGQNTDTQYF	TGTGCCAGCAGCCCCGGACAGAACACAGATACGCAGTATTTT
TRBV19	TRBJ2-5	-	TRBD2	CASSTTGLAGGPETQYF	TGTGCCAGTAGTACGACGGGACTAGCGGGAGGGCCTGAGACCCAGTACTTC
TRBV5-6	TRBJ2-1	-	-	CASSLGGSSYNEQFF	TGTGCCAGCAGCTTGGGTGGGAGCTCCTACAATGAGCAGTTCTTC
TRBV5-6	TRBJ2-7	-	TRBD1	CASSLEIGTAYSYEQYF	TGTGCCAGCAGCTTGGAGATCGGGACAGCCTATTCCTACGAGCAGTACTTC
TRBV2	TRBJ1-6	-	TRBD1	CASSDGRGRGAYNSPLHF	TGTGCCAGCAGTGATGGCAGGGGGCGAGGCGCATATAATTCACCCCTCCACTTT
TRBV5-1	TRBJ1-1	once	-	CASSLTGTNTEAFF	TGCGCCAGCAGCTTGACAGGGACGAACACTGAAGCTTTCTTT
TRBV20-1	TRBJ1-4	-	-	CSASFTGKLFF	TGCAGTGCTAGTTTTACAGGGAAACTGTTTTTT
TRBV28	TRBJ2-1	-	-	CASGSPPSYNEQFF	TGTGCCAGCGGGAGTCCACCCTCCTACAATGAGCAGTTCTTC
TRBV27	TRBJ2-1	-	TRBD1	CASSRGLDEQFF	TGTGCCAGCAGCAGGGGGCTAGATGAGCAGTTCTTC
TRBV18	TRBJ1-2	-	-	CASSPRAADGYTF	TGTGCCAGCTCACCGAGGGCGGCTGATGGCTACACCTTC
TRBV19	TRBJ1-2	-	TRBD1	CASRISRDRGPYGYTF	TGTGCCAGTAGGATCAGTCGGGACAGGGGGCCGTATGGCTACACCTTC
TRBV2	TRBJ2-2	few	-	CASKGDTVTGELFF	TGTGCCAGCAAAGGGGATACCGTCACCGGGGAGCTGTTTTTT
TRBV27	TRBJ2-7	-	-	CASSSREGFEQYF	TGTGCCAGCAGTTCCCGGGAAGGGTTCGAGCAGTACTTC
TRBV5-6	TRBJ2-3	-	-	CASSLWRDLDTQYF	TGTGCCAGCAGCTTGTGGCGGGATCTGGATACGCAGTATTTT
TRBV27	TRBJ2-1	once	-	CASSLRQTGQLYNEQFF	TGTGCCAGCAGTCTACGGCAGACAGGACAACTGTACAATGAGCAGTTCTTC
TRBV11-3	TRBJ2-1	-	-	CASSQDSGRYNEQFF	TGTGCCAGCAGCCAAGATAGCGGACGATACAATGAGCAGTTCTTC
TRBV9	TRBJ2-1	-	-	CASSVAGGGASREQFF	TGTGCCAGCAGCGTAGCGGGAGGGGGCGCTTCCCGTGAGCAGTTCTTC
TRBV5-1	TRBJ2-1	-	TRBD2	CASRAGLASYNEQFF	TGCGCCAGCAGGGCGGGACTAGCGAGTTACAATGAGCAGTTCTTC
TRBV10-3	TRBJ1-6	-	-	CAIRTELNSPLHF	TGTGCCATCCGGACTGAACTTAATTCACCCCTCCACTTT
TRBV19	TRBJ1-5	few	-	CASTPVGGFQPQHF	TGTGCCAGCACCCCCGTGGGGGGATTTCAGCCCCAGCATTTT
TRBV6-5	TRBJ1-2	-	-	CASRPGGRNYTF	TGTGCCAGCAGGCCCGGGGGTCGAAACTACACCTTC
TRBV7-3	TRBJ2-1	-	-	CASSLPPHYSYPREQFF	TGTGCCAGCAGCCTCCCCCCGCATTACTCGTACCCTAGGGAGCAGTTCTTC
TRBV2	TRBJ1-5	-	TRBD1	CASSGDRLVNQPQHF	TGTGCCAGCAGTGGGGACAGGTTGGTAAATCAGCCCCAGCATTTT
TRBV5-1	TRBJ2-5	-	-	CASSRGRTDQETQYF	TGCGCCAGCAGCCGAGGGCGGACAGACCAAGAGACCCAGTACTTC
TRBV28	TRBJ1-2	-	-	CASSPPRGIYGYTF	TGTGCCAGCAGTCCTCCTAGGGGGATCTATGGCTACACCTTC
TRBV29-1	TRBJ2-7	-	-	CSVDRDSSSYEQYF	TGCAGCGTAGACCGGGACTCCAGCTCCTACGAGCAGTACTTC
TRBV19	TRBJ1-4	-	-	CASSAPTGYNEKLFF	TGTGCCAGTAGTGCACCGACAGGATATAATGAAAAACTGTTTTTT
TRBV10-3	TRBJ1-4	-	TRBD1	CAISAGQDNEKLFF	TGTGCCATCAGTGCCGGACAGGACAATGAAAAACTGTTTTTT
TRBV29-1	TRBJ2-3	-	-	CSGRGGSTEGDTQYF	TGCAGCGGGCGCGGGGGCAGCACAGAGGGTGATACGCAGTATTTT
TRBV18	TRBJ2-1	-	TRBD1	CASSFSTGVSDNEQFF	TGTGCCAGCTCATTCTCGACAGGGGTGTCGGACAATGAGCAGTTCTTC
TRBV19	TRBJ2-1	few	TRBD1	CATQGYNEQFF	TGTGCCACACAGGGGTACAATGAGCAGTTCTTC
TRBV7-9	TRBJ2-7	-	-	CASSFSREVSYEQYF	TGTGCCAGCAGCTTCAGCAGGGAAGTTTCCTACGAGCAGTACTTC
TRBV21-1	TRBJ1-5	-	-	CASSKERDREFFYQPQHF	TGTGCCAGCAGCAAAGAGAGGGACAGGGAGTTTTTTTACCAGCCCCAGCATTTT
TRBV18	TRBJ2-1	-	TRBD2	CASYPSGSYNEQFF	TGTGCCAGCTACCCTAGCGGGTCCTACAATGAGCAGTTCTTC
TRBV28	TRBJ2-5	once	TRBD2	CASSLAGGPETQYF	TGTGCCAGCAGCCTAGCGGGAGGGCCGGAGACCCAGTACTTC
TRBV25-1	TRBJ2-1	-	TRBD1	CASSLGTGGAARQFF	TGTGCCAGCAGTCTCGGGACAGGGGGCGCGGCAAGGCAGTTCTTC
TRBV28	TRBJ1-2	-	TRBD1	CASSLAAGTGVLYGYTF	TGTGCCAGCAGTTTGGCCGCCGGGACAGGGGTTTTATATGGCTACACCTTC
TRBV6-1	TRBJ2-1	-	TRBD2	CASSDTGLAGGNEQFF	TGTGCCAGCAGTGACACGGGACTAGCGGGAGGTAATGAGCAGTTCTTC
TRBV11-1	TRBJ2-1	-	TRBD1	CASSKTGGEQFF	TGTGCCAGCAGCAAGACAGGGGGCGAGCAGTTCTTC
TRBV30	TRBJ2-2	-	TRBD2	CAWTLAVSAGELFF	TGTGCCTGGACCCTAGCGGTCTCGGCCGGGGAGCTGTTTTTT
TRBV18	TRBJ1-3	few	-	CASSPGATSGNTIYF	TGTGCCAGCTCACCAGGGGCTACCTCTGGAAACACCATATATTTT
TRBV6-1	TRBJ1-1	-	-	CASTDVQAYTEAFF	TGTGCCAGCACCGATGTTCAGGCGTACACTGAAGCTTTCTTT
TRBV11-3	TRBJ2-1	-	-	CASSLGGPTDEQFF	TGTGCCAGCAGCTTAGGGGGGCCTACCGATGAGCAGTTCTTC
TRBV6-5	TRBJ2-3	-	-	CASSYGRGDTDTQYF	TGTGCCAGCAGTTACGGCAGGGGGGATACAGATACGCAGTATTTT
TRBV7-9	TRBJ1-2	-	-	CASSLEAGANGYTF	TGTGCCAGCAGCTTAGAGGCGGGGGCAAATGGCTACACCTTC
TRBV6-5	TRBJ2-5	-	TRBD1	CASSYTWTGGNPQYF	TGTGCCAGCAGTTACACCTGGACAGGGGGTAACCCCCAGTACTTC
TRBV2	TRBJ2-1	-	TRBD2	CASSEVAGGSNEQFF	TGTGCCAGCAGTGAAGTAGCGGGAGGCTCTAATGAGCAGTTCTTC
TRBV19	TRBJ1-2	-	-	CATVESHSSYGYTF	TGTGCCACCGTCGAGAGCCACTCCTCCTATGGCTACACCTTC
TRBV6-1	TRBJ1-4	once	TRBD1	CASRISGGGGKLFF	TGTGCCAGCAGGATCAGTGGAGGGGGCGGAAAACTGTTTTTT
TRBV5-1	TRBJ2-1	-	-	CASSLVQSRDEQFF	TGCGCCAGCAGCTTGGTCCAATCCCGGGATGAGCAGTTCTTC
TRBV6-4	TRBJ1-1	few	-	CASSGATGEAFF	TGTGCCAGCAGTGGGGCGACGGGGGAAGCTTTCTTT
TRBV11-3	TRBJ2-7	-	TRBD2	CASSPRGGRTTEQYF	TGTGCCAGCAGCCCTAGGGGCGGGAGAACTACGGAGCAGTACTTC
TRBV5-6	TRBJ1-1	-	TRBD1	CASSRDRGHNFAEAFF	TGTGCCAGCAGCAGGGACAGGGGACACAACTTTGCGGAAGCTTTCTTT
TRBV7-2	TRBJ2-3	-	-	CASSSLASTDTQYF	TGTGCCAGCAGCTCCCTAGCGTCCACAGATACGCAGTATTTT